The subject of this entry is one T cell receptor beta chain. This specimen comes from a study of blood T cell repertoires in COVID-19. Study overall: The samples span acute and convalescent COVID-19 from the United States, Italy and Spain.

Clones were sequenced by immunoSEQ multiplex PCR, and TCRdb holds only the in-frame ones, with some missing. The table shows some 110,000 clones, with about 94% occurring only once. Germline CDR1 SNHLY, CDR2 FYNNEI. CDR3 length equals 15 residues. Losses at the gene ends were 1 base for V and 7 bases for J; bases not matched to a gene: 8. The chain employs TRBV2 and TRBJ2-7; 9 positions match TRBD2. Sequenced sample: peripheral blood. This receptor was obtained from a man aged 45 to 65 with COVID-19, enrolled during active disease. The CDR3 here is CASSEGGSGSGEQYF. Here the CDR3 DNA reads TGTGCCAGCAGTGAAGGGGGTAGCGGGAGCGGGGAGCAGTACTTC. The full variable domain, in which reference TRBV2 and TRBJ2-7 provide the parts outside the CDR3, is EPEVTQTPSHQVTQMGQEVILRCVPISNHLYFYWYRQILGQKVEFLVSFYNNEISEKSEIFDDQFSVERPDGSNFTLKIRSTKLEDSAMYFCASSEGGSGSGEQYFGPGTRLTVT.